Listed below are T cell receptor beta chains from one sample, sequenced in a study of cytomegalovirus exposure and HLA in healthy donors. Sequencing was performed with immunoSEQ multiplex PCR; in TCRdb, only in-frame clones are kept and a portion is missing. This sample carries around 130,000 clones, more than 70% of them seen once, and the ten largest clones take approximately 0.9%. The sample comprised PBMCs. Receptors originate from a woman aged 55-69 years in good health and CMV-seronegative. Each CDR3 is given with its conserved first and last residue. The D gene is left open where the match is weak. Part of the rows lack a size; the others show once, few, many or a class for expanded clones.

clone size: NA
J gene: TRBJ2-3
D gene: NA
V gene: TRBV10-1
CDR3 DNA: TGCGCCAGCGCCCGGGACACCACAGATACGCAGTATTTT
CDR3 protein: CASARDTTDTQYF

clone size: NA
J gene: TRBJ1-5
D gene: NA
V gene: TRBV6-5
CDR3 DNA: TGTGCCTGCCGGCGGGGGGAAAATCAGCCCCAGCATTTT
CDR3 protein: CACRRGENQPQHF

clone size: NA
J gene: TRBJ2-7
D gene: NA
V gene: TRBV5-1
CDR3 DNA: TGCGCCAGCAGCGACCCCGCGGGGACCCCGTACTACGAGCAGTACTTC
CDR3 protein: CASSDPAGTPYYEQYF

clone size: NA
J gene: TRBJ1-1
D gene: NA
V gene: TRBV25-1
CDR3 DNA: TGTGCCAGCAGCGACCCCGGGAAATTGAACACTGAAGCTTTCTTT
CDR3 protein: CASSDPGKLNTEAFF

clone size: NA
J gene: TRBJ1-1
D gene: TRBD1
V gene: TRBV29-1
CDR3 DNA: TGCAGCGCCGGACAGGGAGCAACTGAAGCTTTCTTT
CDR3 protein: CSAGQGATEAFF

clone size: NA
J gene: TRBJ2-5
D gene: NA
V gene: TRBV27
CDR3 DNA: TGTGCCAGCAGTTTATTGGCGATCCCGGGGGAGACCCAGTACTTC
CDR3 protein: CASSLLAIPGETQYF

clone size: NA
J gene: TRBJ2-5
D gene: NA
V gene: TRBV6-5
CDR3 DNA: TGTGCCAGCAGTTACGGGACAAACCAAGAGACCCAGTACTTC
CDR3 protein: CASSYGTNQETQYF

clone size: NA
J gene: TRBJ1-6
D gene: NA
V gene: TRBV9
CDR3 DNA: TGTGCCAGCAGCGTAGCCCCCATTCCAGATTCACCCCTCCACTTT
CDR3 protein: CASSVAPIPDSPLHF

clone size: NA
J gene: TRBJ2-5
D gene: TRBD2
V gene: TRBV5-6
CDR3 DNA: TGTGCCAGCAGCCCGGCGGTAGCGGGTGTCCAAGAGACCCAGTACTTC
CDR3 protein: CASSPAVAGVQETQYF

clone size: once
J gene: TRBJ2-3
D gene: NA
V gene: TRBV4-2
CDR3 DNA: TGTGCCAGCAGCCAAGATTGGGGAGACCATAGCAATCAGCCCCAGTATTTT
CDR3 protein: CASSQDWGDHSNQPQYF

clone size: once
J gene: TRBJ1-5
D gene: NA
V gene: TRBV11-2
CDR3 DNA: TGTGCCAGCAGCTTAGGAACAGGGCGCGGATGGGCCCAGCATTTT
CDR3 protein: CASSLGTGRGWAQHF

clone size: NA
J gene: TRBJ2-7
D gene: TRBD1
V gene: TRBV10-2
CDR3 DNA: TGCGCCAGCACCCACGGACAGGGGGAGTACTTC
CDR3 protein: CASTHGQGEYF

clone size: NA
J gene: TRBJ1-2
D gene: TRBD1
V gene: TRBV7-2
CDR3 DNA: TGTGCCAGCAGCCCCCAAGTGGGGGACAGGACCTATGGCTACACCTTC
CDR3 protein: CASSPQVGDRTYGYTF

clone size: few
J gene: TRBJ2-3
D gene: TRBD2
V gene: TRBV6-1
CDR3 DNA: TGTGCCAGCAGTTGGACTAGCGGACTCACAGATACGCAGTATTTT
CDR3 protein: CASSWTSGLTDTQYF

clone size: NA
J gene: TRBJ2-2
D gene: TRBD2
V gene: TRBV4-2
CDR3 DNA: TGTGCCAGCAGCCAAGATAGCCCGAGACTAGCGGGGGCCCGGGGCACCGGGGAGCTGTTTTTT
CDR3 protein: CASSQDSPRLAGARGTGELFF

clone size: NA
J gene: TRBJ2-7
D gene: TRBD2
V gene: TRBV4-2
CDR3 DNA: TGTGCCAGCAGCCAATCCGGGACTATCTACGAGCAGTACTTC
CDR3 protein: CASSQSGTIYEQYF

clone size: NA
J gene: TRBJ2-7
D gene: NA
V gene: TRBV4-1
CDR3 DNA: TGCGCCAGCAGCCAAGGGTCGAGGTGGGAGCAGTACTTC
CDR3 protein: CASSQGSRWEQYF

clone size: NA
J gene: TRBJ1-3
D gene: NA
V gene: TRBV6-6
CDR3 DNA: TGTGCCACCCGAGTTGCGGACTCTGGAAACACCATATATTTT
CDR3 protein: CATRVADSGNTIYF

clone size: few
J gene: TRBJ1-2
D gene: NA
V gene: TRBV2
CDR3 DNA: TGTGCCAGCAGGGGTCCAGGGACAAGCTATGGCTACACCTTC
CDR3 protein: CASRGPGTSYGYTF

clone size: NA
J gene: TRBJ1-5
D gene: NA
V gene: TRBV5-1
CDR3 DNA: TGCGCCAGCAGCCCCACAGGATTCGCTAGCAATCAGCCCCAGCATTTT
CDR3 protein: CASSPTGFASNQPQHF

clone size: NA
J gene: TRBJ2-5
D gene: TRBD2
V gene: TRBV9
CDR3 DNA: TGTGCCAGCAGCGGTCCTAGCGGGAGTAGGAGGGGAGAGACCCAGTACTTC
CDR3 protein: CASSGPSGSRRGETQYF

clone size: NA
J gene: TRBJ2-3
D gene: NA
V gene: TRBV5-1
CDR3 DNA: TGCGCCAGCAGCCTGACGGGGGTCGGCACAGATACGCAGTATTTT
CDR3 protein: CASSLTGVGTDTQYF

clone size: NA
J gene: TRBJ2-1
D gene: NA
V gene: TRBV18
CDR3 DNA: TGTGCCAGCTCACCACTTGGGGGCTTTAGCTCCTACAATGAGCAGTTCTTC
CDR3 protein: CASSPLGGFSSYNEQFF

clone size: few
J gene: TRBJ2-3
D gene: TRBD1
V gene: TRBV15
CDR3 DNA: TGTGCCACCAGCAGAGAAGGGACAGATACACCAGATACGCAGTATTTT
CDR3 protein: CATSREGTDTPDTQYF

clone size: once
J gene: TRBJ1-5
D gene: NA
V gene: TRBV5-1
CDR3 DNA: TGCGCCAGCAGCCTCGCGCTGAAAATATATGTCAATCAGCCCCAGCATTTT
CDR3 protein: CASSLALKIYVNQPQHF

clone size: NA
J gene: TRBJ2-3
D gene: TRBD1
V gene: TRBV28
CDR3 DNA: TGTGCCAGCAGCCCTTTGTGGGGGACAGGGGATTTGACGGATACGCAGTATTTT
CDR3 protein: CASSPLWGTGDLTDTQYF

clone size: few
J gene: TRBJ2-7
D gene: NA
V gene: TRBV28
CDR3 DNA: TGTGCCAGCAGTTTATCCTCCTACTACGAGCAGTACTTC
CDR3 protein: CASSLSSYYEQYF

clone size: NA
J gene: TRBJ2-3
D gene: TRBD1
V gene: TRBV7-2
CDR3 DNA: TGTGCCAGCAGCGTGACAGGGCCCACAGATACGCAGTATTTT
CDR3 protein: CASSVTGPTDTQYF

clone size: NA
J gene: TRBJ2-1
D gene: TRBD2
V gene: TRBV5-4
CDR3 DNA: TGTGCCAGCAGCTTCCCTAGCGGGGGGAATGAGCAGTTCTTC
CDR3 protein: CASSFPSGGNEQFF

clone size: NA
J gene: TRBJ2-1
D gene: TRBD2
V gene: TRBV5-1
CDR3 DNA: TGCGCCAGCAGCAGAATTAGCGGGAGCAATGAGCAGTTCTTC
CDR3 protein: CASSRISGSNEQFF

clone size: NA
J gene: TRBJ2-7
D gene: TRBD1
V gene: TRBV7-3
CDR3 DNA: TGTGCCAGCAGCTCTACAGGGGTCTCGAGCTCCTACGAGCAGTACTTC
CDR3 protein: CASSSTGVSSSYEQYF

clone size: NA
J gene: TRBJ2-1
D gene: TRBD2
V gene: TRBV4-2
CDR3 DNA: TGTGCCAGTAGCCAAGTTTCAGCGGGGGTTTACAATGAGCAGTTCTTC
CDR3 protein: CASSQVSAGVYNEQFF

clone size: NA
J gene: TRBJ2-1
D gene: TRBD2
V gene: TRBV28
CDR3 DNA: TGTGCCAGCAGTCCCATACTAGCGGCCCAATACAATGAGCAGTTCTTC
CDR3 protein: CASSPILAAQYNEQFF

clone size: NA
J gene: TRBJ2-2
D gene: TRBD2
V gene: TRBV9
CDR3 DNA: TGTGCCAGCAGCGTTCAGCGGGGGGGCAACACCGGGGAGCTGTTTTTT
CDR3 protein: CASSVQRGGNTGELFF

clone size: NA
J gene: TRBJ1-2
D gene: TRBD1
V gene: TRBV4-1
CDR3 DNA: TGCGCCAGCAGCCTGGGACAGGGGAACTATGGCTACACCTTC
CDR3 protein: CASSLGQGNYGYTF

clone size: once
J gene: TRBJ2-6
D gene: TRBD1
V gene: TRBV2
CDR3 DNA: TGTGCCAGCCTGGGACAGGGGGTTTTTCGCGGGGCCAACGTCCTGACTTTC
CDR3 protein: CASLGQGVFRGANVLTF

clone size: NA
J gene: TRBJ2-5
D gene: TRBD2
V gene: TRBV12-5
CDR3 DNA: TGTGCTAGTGGTTTGGGACTAGCTGGCCAAGAGACCCAGTACTTC
CDR3 protein: CASGLGLAGQETQYF

clone size: NA
J gene: TRBJ2-7
D gene: NA
V gene: TRBV9
CDR3 DNA: TGTGCCAGCAGCGACCCCTCACTTACCGAGCAGTACTTC
CDR3 protein: CASSDPSLTEQYF

clone size: NA
J gene: TRBJ1-4
D gene: NA
V gene: TRBV2
CDR3 DNA: TGTGCCAGCATTCTACGAGAGGGGGATAGTGAAAAACTGTTTTTT
CDR3 protein: CASILREGDSEKLFF

clone size: once
J gene: TRBJ2-2
D gene: NA
V gene: TRBV30
CDR3 DNA: TGTGCCTGGACAAGGGGACTGAACACCGGGGAGCTGTTTTTT
CDR3 protein: CAWTRGLNTGELFF

clone size: NA
J gene: TRBJ2-5
D gene: NA
V gene: TRBV11-3
CDR3 DNA: TGTGCCAGCAGCTCGGGAGTTCTCAGCGCCCAGTACTTC
CDR3 protein: CASSSGVLSAQYF

clone size: NA
J gene: TRBJ1-3
D gene: NA
V gene: TRBV28
CDR3 DNA: TGTGCCAGCAGCCCATACGACAGATCCCATGGAAACACCATATATTTT
CDR3 protein: CASSPYDRSHGNTIYF

clone size: few
J gene: TRBJ2-2
D gene: TRBD1
V gene: TRBV30
CDR3 DNA: TGTGCGCGGGACAGGGGGACCGGGGAGCTGTTTTTT
CDR3 protein: CARDRGTGELFF

clone size: once
J gene: TRBJ1-3
D gene: TRBD1
V gene: TRBV28
CDR3 DNA: TGTGCCAGCAGTCGGGACAGGGTGGGAGGAAACACCATATATTTT
CDR3 protein: CASSRDRVGGNTIYF

clone size: NA
J gene: TRBJ1-1
D gene: TRBD1
V gene: TRBV7-9
CDR3 DNA: TGTGCCAGCAGCTTTGTAGGTTACCAGGGGGCCAACACTGAAGCTTTCTTT
CDR3 protein: CASSFVGYQGANTEAFF

clone size: NA
J gene: TRBJ1-6
D gene: NA
V gene: TRBV5-4
CDR3 DNA: TGTGCCAGCAGCTTGAGGAGCCTGGGTTCACCCCTCCACTTT
CDR3 protein: CASSLRSLGSPLHF

clone size: NA
J gene: TRBJ2-3
D gene: TRBD2
V gene: TRBV6-1
CDR3 DNA: TGTGCCAGCAGTGAAGTAACGCTAGCGGGAGCTAGCACAGATACGCAGTATTTT
CDR3 protein: CASSEVTLAGASTDTQYF

clone size: NA
J gene: TRBJ1-6
D gene: TRBD1
V gene: TRBV7-6
CDR3 DNA: TGTGCCAGCAGCTCGGACAGGGGGCTTTCACCCCCCCACTTT
CDR3 protein: CASSSDRGLSPPHF

clone size: NA
J gene: TRBJ2-5
D gene: TRBD2
V gene: TRBV19
CDR3 DNA: TGTGCCAGTAGTGGAAATAGCGGGAGGGCCGGGACCCAGTACTTC
CDR3 protein: CASSGNSGRAGTQYF

clone size: NA
J gene: TRBJ2-3
D gene: TRBD2
V gene: TRBV11-2
CDR3 DNA: TGTGCCAGCAGCCTAGCGGGGGGGCGCACAGATACGCAGTATTTT
CDR3 protein: CASSLAGGRTDTQYF

clone size: NA
J gene: TRBJ1-2
D gene: NA
V gene: TRBV10-3
CDR3 DNA: TGTGCCATCAGTCGACATGGTTCTAACTATGGCTACACCTTC
CDR3 protein: CAISRHGSNYGYTF

clone size: NA
J gene: TRBJ2-3
D gene: NA
V gene: TRBV6-5
CDR3 DNA: TGTGCCAGCAGTTACGCGTCGGTCGACACAGATACGCAGTATTTT
CDR3 protein: CASSYASVDTDTQYF